Each of the 24 T cell receptor beta chains below was sequenced from the same sample in a study of shared clonotypes between healthy human individuals (dated by TCRdb to the early 2020s). Preparation of the library involved the immunoSEQ multiplex PCR assay. Entries here come from immuneACCESS through TCRdb and include only in-frame sequences with V and J called. Some clones fail to appear in such tables; in the studies checked, an unresolved V gene covers under half of the shortfall, and the cause of the remainder is unknown. Within this sample are 150,000 to 200,000 clones, with over 85% of them counted one time only. The ten largest clonotypes hold about 0.067% of the sample. The sequenced sample consisted of naive CD4+ T cells sorted from blood. The sample's cell subset or site label is to be understood as: CD45RA+ positively selected. Receptors were obtained from a woman in her thirties in good health.

The chain employs TRBV6-1 and TRBJ2-1; TRBD2 matches at 8 bases. J gave up 6 bases and V 6 bases, and 4 bases lay outside the gene matches. CDR1 MNHNS and CDR2 SASEGT come from the germline V gene. The CDR3 contains 13 residues. The CDR3 region is CASRLAAFNEQFF. CDR3 DNA: TGTGCCAGCAGACTAGCGGCATTCAATGAGCAGTTCTTC.

The chain uses TRBV11-3 and TRBJ2-7, with D unresolved. The CDR3 runs 13 residues. The V gene's germline CDR1 is SGHNT and CDR2 YENEEA. The V end lost 1 base, the J end lost 1 base, and 5 bases lay between the germline ends. This chain's CDR3 is CASSLVGSYEQYF. For the CDR3, the DNA is TGTGCCAGCAGCTTAGTCGGGTCCTACGAGCAGTACTTC.

J is TRBJ2-7 and V is TRBV4-1; 15 bases agree with TRBD2. V shed 0 bases and J 10 bases; nucleotides not matched to a gene: 7. Germline lookup yields CDR1 MGHRA and CDR2 YSYEKL. The CDR3 consists of 16 residues. The CDR3 nucleotides read TGCGCCAGCAGCCAAGAGGGACTAGCGGGGGGTACGTTTCAGTACTTC. Protein product: CASSQEGLAGGTFQYF.

This sequence joins TRBV23-1 and TRBJ2-5, with D tentatively TRBD1 (6 bases). The J call may not be correct, given that the DNA end is closer to TRBJ2-7. TRBV23-1 is given ORF status, its function remaining uncertain. The CDR3 is 14 amino acids. The CDR3 bases are TGCGCCAGCAGTCTTCGGAAAGGGGGCTACGAGCAGTACTTC. It is translated as CASSLRKGGYEQYF.

This chain uses TRBV28 with TRBJ2-3; TRBD1 matches at 10 bases. Germline CDR1 and CDR2: MDHEN and SYDVKM. The V and J ends lost 3 bases and 1 base, in that order; junction bases with no gene match: 1. This CDR3 has 15 amino acids. CDR3 sequence (DNA): TGTGCCAGCAGTTTTGACAGGGGGCGCACAGATACGCAGTATTTT. Encoded protein: CASSFDRGRTDTQYF.

This clone was counted only a few times. CDR3 nucleotide sequence: TGCGCCAGCAGCCTCGGACAGGGAAATCAGCCCCAGCATTTT. Amino acid sequence: CASSLGQGNQPQHF. The chain is built from TRBV4-1 and TRBJ1-5; the match to TRBD1 covers 8 bases. The length of the CDR3 is 14 residues. The V gene end was trimmed by 4 bases and the J gene end by 4 bases; junction bases not matched to a gene: 3. Germline V gene lookup returns CDR1 MGHRA and CDR2 YSYEKL.

The chain is built from TRBV18 and TRBJ2-7, with no clear D. CDR1 and CDR2 from the germline V gene are KGHSH and LQKENI. V gave up 2 bases and J gave up 5 bases, with 4 bases separating them. There are 11 residues in the CDR3. In DNA form, the CDR3 reads TGTGCCAGCTCACCATCGAACGAGCAGTACTTC. This gives the protein CASSPSNEQYF.

The sample holds one count of this clone. V is TRBV11-3 and J is TRBJ2-1; the D call may be TRBD1 or TRBD2 (6 bases each). The CDR3 totals 15 residues. V lost 5 bases, J lost 7 bases, and 18 bases lay in between. Germline CDR1 reads SGHNT; CDR2 reads YENEEA. The CDR3 here is CASSHTGTSRNEQFF. The CDR3 region has the DNA TGTGCCAGCAGCCATACAGGGACTTCCCGGAATGAGCAGTTCTTC.

J is TRBJ1-1 and V is TRBV5-1; 8 bases are a match to TRBD1. Trimming took 7 bases from V and 1 from J; bases not matched to a gene: 6. Germline loops: CDR1 SGHRS, CDR2 YFSETQ. There are 14 residues in the CDR3. The CDR3 reads CASHPGQGNTEAFF. In nucleotides, the CDR3 is TGCGCCAGCCATCCCGGACAGGGGAACACTGAAGCTTTCTTT.

The chain joins TRBV6-1 to TRBJ2-6, with a weak D call TRBD1 (6 bases). The CDR3 has 15 residues. Germline CDR1 reads MNHNS; CDR2 reads SASEGT. V was trimmed by 3 bases and J by 4 bases, leaving 10 bases between them. The CDR3 is CASSDWGLGANVLTF. The CDR3 DNA follows: TGTGCCAGCAGTGATTGGGGGCTCGGGGCCAACGTCCTGACTTTC.

The rearrangement links TRBV18 to TRBJ1-4; D ambiguous. V was clipped by 5 bases and J by 4 bases, with 11 bases between them. CDR3 length equals 14 residues. The germline V gene has CDR1 KGHSH and CDR2 LQKENI. The CDR3 DNA is TGTGCCAGCTCAAGGGCAAAGGTTAATGAAAAACTGTTTTTT. This encodes CASSRAKVNEKLFF.

The V and J genes are TRBV10-2 and TRBJ2-1, with 7 bases lining up with TRBD1. The CDR3 extends over 16 amino acids. The germline gives CDR1 WSHSY, CDR2 SAAADI. J was trimmed by 1 base and V by 4 bases; bases with no gene match: 7. The CDR3: CASSGWDRFSYNEQFF. As DNA, the CDR3 is TGCGCCAGCAGTGGGTGGGACAGATTTTCCTACAATGAGCAGTTCTTC.

The chain is built from TRBV5-1 and TRBJ2-5; D might be TRBD1 (6 bases). The J call may not be correct, given that the DNA end is closer to TRBJ2-7. CDR3 length equals 12 residues. CDR1 and CDR2 from the germline V gene are SGHRS and YFSETQ. CDR3 in DNA: TGCGCCAGCAGCCTGGAAGGGGGCGAGCAGTACTTC. It specifies CASSLEGGEQYF.

The CDR3 spells CASKPGSGTDTQYF. The CDR3 nucleotides read TGTGCCAGTAAACCCGGGAGTGGGACAGATACGCAGTATTTT. V gene TRBV19 combines with J gene TRBJ2-3; possible D gene TRBD2, 6 bases. V lost 7 bases to trimming and J lost 3 bases, with 14 bases between them. Germline CDR1 reads LNHDA; CDR2 reads SQIVND (reference sequence). This CDR3 is 14 amino acids long.

The chain uses TRBV7-9 and TRBJ1-3, with D possibly matching TRBD1 (5 bases). The CDR3 loop spans 15 amino acids. Trimming pared 5 bases from V and 2 bases from J, leaving 13 bases between. Germline V CDR1 and CDR2: SEHNR, FQNEAQ (reference sequence). The CDR3 is CASSPPGGAGNTIYF. The CDR3 DNA reads as TGTGCCAGCAGCCCACCCGGGGGGGCTGGAAACACCATATATTTT.

J is TRBJ2-7 and V is TRBV28, with a weak D call TRBD2 (7 bases). This CDR3 is built from 19 residues. The V gene lost 4 bases and the J gene lost 4 bases, with 29 bases spanning the gap. Germline V CDR1 and CDR2: MDHEN, SYDVKM. The CDR3 DNA reads as TGTGCCAGCAGTTCCCCGAGTGGAGAGCGGGACAAATCGCTATACGAGCAGTACTTC. Protein: CASSSPSGERDKSLYEQYF.

The rearrangement joins TRBV5-1 to TRBJ2-1; 11 bases map to TRBD2. The CDR3 length is 15 residues. From germline, CDR1 is SGHRS and CDR2 YFSETQ. Trimming cost V 0 bases and J 6 bases; bases outside gene matches: 2. DNA for the CDR3: TGCGCCAGCAGCTTGGGTAGCGGGAGGGTCAATGAGCAGTTCTTC. Its protein product is CASSLGSGRVNEQFF.

CDR3 residues: CASSPPGRVYSYEQYF. In DNA form, the CDR3 reads TGTGCCAGTAGTCCCCCGGGGAGGGTGTACTCCTACGAGCAGTACTTC. The chain joins TRBV19 to TRBJ2-7; 7 nucleotides line up with TRBD2. This CDR3 is 16 amino acids long. V gave up 5 bases and J gave up 0 bases; unmatched junction bases: 10. The germline V gene encodes CDR1 LNHDA and CDR2 SQIVND (reference sequence).

V usage is TRBV28 and J usage is TRBJ2-5, with 8 bases lining up with TRBD1. The end of the DNA aligns better with TRBJ2-7, so the J call may be wrong. The germline V gene encodes CDR1 MDHEN and CDR2 SYDVKM. This CDR3 has 16 amino acids. The CDR3 DNA follows: TGTGCCAGCAGTCTGCAGACAGGGGACCCCACCTACGAGCAGTACTTC. This codes for CASSLQTGDPTYEQYF.

The chain carries TRBV27 and TRBJ2-2; D call uncertain. Looked up from germline, CDR1 is MNHEY and CDR2 is SMNVEV (reference sequence). The CDR3 is made up of 15 amino acids. Trimming pared 1 base from V and 0 bases from J, leaving 6 bases between. Written as DNA, the CDR3 is TGTGCCAGCAGTTTATGGCCCCCGAACACCGGGGAGCTGTTTTTT. This sequence encodes CASSLWPPNTGELFF.

The chain uses TRBV28 and TRBJ2-3; D tentatively reads TRBD1 or TRBD2 (5 bases each). The CDR3 is made up of 15 amino acids. V was shortened by 8 bases and J by 2 bases, with 17 bases between the two germline ends. Per germline, CDR1 MDHEN and CDR2 SYDVKM. CDR3: CASVPGTSSTDTQYF. The CDR3 nucleotides read TGTGCCAGCGTACCAGGGACCTCATCCACAGATACGCAGTATTTT.

The J gene is TRBJ1-4, the V gene TRBV7-9; TRBD1 might be the D (6 bases). The CDR3 is made up of 13 amino acids. Germline CDR1 reads SEHNR; CDR2 reads FQNEAQ (reference sequence). With 7 bases removed from V and 7 bases from J, the gap between germline ends came to 13 bases. In DNA, the CDR3 is TGTGCCAGCACTCCAGGACAGATTGAAAAACTGTTTTTT. Its translation: CASTPGQIEKLFF.

The rearrangement joins TRBV5-1 to TRBJ2-7; 10 bases match TRBD1. After removal of 4 bases from V and 7 bases from J, the junction contained 11 bases not matched to a gene. Germline CDR1 SGHRS, CDR2 YFSETQ. The CDR3 has 15 amino acids. CDR3 sequence: CASSPEQGQGREQYF. The CDR3 coding sequence is TGCGCCAGCAGCCCGGAGCAGGGACAGGGGAGAGAGCAGTACTTC.

The chain carries TRBV2 and TRBJ1-1; D unclear. CDR1 is SNHLY and CDR2 is FYNNEI in the germline V gene. The CDR3 contains 13 residues. V lost 4 bases and J 0 bases, leaving 6 bases between the germline ends. The CDR3 loop reads CASSVELNTEAFF. Here the CDR3 DNA reads TGTGCCAGCAGTGTTGAGTTGAACACTGAAGCTTTCTTT.